The clone carrying this T cell receptor (beta chain) has a count of ten or more. The sample comes from a study of T cells after yellow fever vaccination. Study context: The authors sorted the EM, EMRA, CM and Tscm memory subsets using CD3, CD45RA, CCR7 and CD95. Fractions of limited cellularity were prepared by means of SMART-Seq v4 Ultra Low Input.

Via MiXCR, TCRdb re-called the 5' RACE reads, giving one row per CDR3 protein. Here the sample spans around 26,000 distinct CDR3 sequences, roughly 3.3% being singletons. Study-level findings and limits: High-abundance clonotypes from the bulk population could contaminate FACS-sorted repertoires. Most primary-vaccination clones reappeared after the booster (less than 98% CD4, 75% to 90% CD8).

Trimming cost V 8 bases and J 4 bases; bases outside gene matches: 11. This CDR3 comprises 15 residues. Germline values: CDR1 SGHVS, CDR2 FQNEAQ. The source is a man between 18 and 29 years old who received the YFV17D yellow fever vaccine. The genes are TRBV7-8 and TRBJ2-5, with TRBD2 matching over 9 bases. The input for sequencing was PBMCs, either bulk or a sorted T-cell subset (CD4+, CD8+, memory, or dextramer-sorted; not recorded which), taken about 49 days after the first yellow fever vaccination. CDR3 nucleotides: TGTGCCAGCTCCCCTTCGCGGGGGGGCCGAGAGACCCAGTACTTC. It encodes CASSPSRGGRETQYF.